The 5 T cell receptor beta chains presented below share a single source sample, sequenced in a study of T cell responses to AZD1222 COVID-19 vaccine. Produced via immunoSEQ multiplex PCR; TCRdb's table is partial and in-frame only. The sample shows about 89,000 clones, 75% to 95% of them seen only once. Specimen: peripheral blood, collected 28 days after the second AZD1222 dose. These receptors were taken from an adult who received the AZD1222 COVID-19 vaccine.

The CDR3 protein is CASSSDSTNEKLFF. CDR3 sequence (DNA): TGCGCCAGCAGTTCGGACAGCACTAATGAAAAACTGTTTTTT. The rearrangement joins TRBV5-1 to TRBJ1-4; TRBD1 is a possible D gene (6 bases). The CDR3 is made up of 14 amino acids. Per the germline V gene, CDR1 is SGHRS and CDR2 is YFSETQ. V lost 5 bases and J 2 bases, leaving 10 bases between the germline ends.

In nucleotides, the CDR3 is TGTGCCAGCAGTCCCGGACCCCTCAATCAGCCCCAGCATTTT. It is translated as CASSPGPLNQPQHF. V and J are TRBV28 and TRBJ1-5; D is unresolved. The length of the CDR3 is 14 residues. Per germline, CDR1 MDHEN and CDR2 SYDVKM. V lost 5 bases to trimming and J lost 3 bases, with 11 bases between them. Full variable domain (rest looked up from reference TRBV28 and TRBJ1-5): DVKVTQSSRYLVKRTGEKVFLECVQDMDHENMFWYRQDPGLGLRLIYFSYDVKMKEKGDIPEGYSVSREKKERFSLILESASTNQTSMYLCASSPGPLNQPQHFGDGTRLSIL.

The chain has TRBV2 and TRBJ2-7, with 10 positions matching TRBD1. The CDR3 covers 15 residues. Germline V gene lookup returns CDR1 SNHLY and CDR2 FYNNEI. Trimming removed 8 bases from V and 1 base from J; junction bases left unmatched: 8. CDR3 nucleotides: TGTGCCAGCCTCTCCGGGACAGGGGTTTCCTACGAGCAGTACTTC. The encoded protein is CASLSGTGVSYEQYF.

This CDR3 reads CASSLQGANNSPLHF. CDR3 coding DNA: TGTGCCAGCAGCTTACAGGGGGCGAATAATTCACCCCTCCACTTT. The chain joins TRBV5-4 to TRBJ1-6, with 9 bases fitting TRBD1. This CDR3 is 15 amino acids long. The V and J ends lost 2 bases and 5 bases, in that order; junction bases with no gene match: 2. Germline V lookup: CDR1 SGHNT, CDR2 YYREEE (reference sequence).

The CDR3, as DNA: TGTGCCAGCAGGAGGAGACAGGGGGCGCAGGGCGGGGAGCTGTTTTTT. Translation gives CASRRRQGAQGGELFF. The chain is built from TRBV2 and TRBJ2-2, with 10 bases matching TRBD1. CDR1 SNHLY and CDR2 FYNNEI come from the germline V gene. V lost 6 bases, J lost 7 bases, and 11 bases stayed unmatched. The CDR3 loop spans 16 amino acids. Full variable domain (outside the CDR3, taken from reference TRBV2 and TRBJ2-2): EPEVTQTPSHQVTQMGQEVILRCVPISNHLYFYWYRQILGQKVEFLVSFYNNEISEKSEIFDDQFSVERPDGSNFTLKIRSTKLEDSAMYFCASRRRQGAQGGELFFGEGSRLTVL.